This entry concerns a single TCR beta chain. Unmatched junction bases numbered 18, after V lost 5 bases and J lost 4 bases. The germline gives CDR1 KGHSH, CDR2 LQKENI. This CDR3 has 18 residues. The record originates from a study of blood T cell repertoires in COVID-19. Study information: Specimens from acute and convalescent COVID-19 originated in the United States, Italy and Spain.

The study recruited people aged roughly 18 to 100 years across approximately 23 US areas. Donors were grouped by their self-reported clinical history. How the authors handled the data: Estimates of nucleated cell counts were drawn from the amplification of reference gene primers. The data were produced by immunoSEQ multiplex PCR, yet TCRdb's version contains in-frame clones alone and is incomplete. V and J calls and clone size are copied from that table; D and trimming were computed from the DNA. The sample records 490,000 or so clones, more than 85% being singletons. The sequence was obtained from an older woman who had recovered from COVID-19. What was sequenced was PBMCs or T cells enriched from blood (not recorded which). The chain recombines TRBV18 with TRBJ1-2; 8 nucleotides line up with TRBD1. The CDR3 DNA is TGTGCCAGCTCATCCCTAACCCTCTCGACAGGGGCCAGCTATGGCTACACCTTC. It codes for CASSSLTLSTGASYGYTF.